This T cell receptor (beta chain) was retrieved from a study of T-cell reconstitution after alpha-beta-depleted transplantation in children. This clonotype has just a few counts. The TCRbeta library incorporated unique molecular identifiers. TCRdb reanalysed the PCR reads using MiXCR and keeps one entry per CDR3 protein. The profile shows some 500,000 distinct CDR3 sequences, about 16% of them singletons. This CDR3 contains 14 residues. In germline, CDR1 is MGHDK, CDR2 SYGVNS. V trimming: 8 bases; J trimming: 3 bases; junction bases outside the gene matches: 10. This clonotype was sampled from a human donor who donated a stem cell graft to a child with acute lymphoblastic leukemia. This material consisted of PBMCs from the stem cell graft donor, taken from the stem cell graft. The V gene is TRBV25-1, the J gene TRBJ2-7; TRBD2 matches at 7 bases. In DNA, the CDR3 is TGTGCCAGCGGGGAGACTAGCCGAAGCTACGAGCAGTACTTC. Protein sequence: CASGETSRSYEQYF.